The 18 T cell receptor beta chains reported below all come from one sample, sequenced in a study of cytomegalovirus exposure and HLA in healthy donors. Clones were sequenced by immunoSEQ multiplex PCR, and TCRdb holds only the in-frame ones, with some missing. The profile shows about 240,000 clones, approximately 83% of them singletons. Source material: PBMCs. These receptors were obtained from a woman between 25 and 40 years old in good health and CMV-seropositive.

The gene calls are TRBV28 and TRBJ2-1; weak D call: TRBD2 (6 bases). The V end lost 6 bases, the J end lost 4 bases, and 16 bases lay between the germline ends. Germline loops: CDR1 MDHEN, CDR2 SYDVKM. CDR3 length equals 15 residues. For the CDR3, the DNA is TGTGCCAGCAGCCCCCCGGGACTCATATACAATGAGCAGTTCTTC. Translated, it gives CASSPPGLIYNEQFF.

The chain couples TRBV2 to TRBJ2-7, with 8 nucleotides matching TRBD2. The CDR3 contains 15 residues. J lost 0 bases, V lost 6 bases, and 7 bases had no gene match. Germline V lookup: CDR1 SNHLY, CDR2 FYNNEI. DNA of the CDR3: TGTGCCAGCAGCAGAATAGCGGGAAGCTCCTACGAGCAGTACTTC. Translating gives CASSRIAGSSYEQYF.

The chain employs TRBV6-1 and TRBJ2-7; 10 bases agree with TRBD1. The CDR3 extends over 14 amino acids. The germline gives CDR1 MNHNS, CDR2 SASEGT. The ends lost 6 bases at V and 3 bases at J; junction bases unmatched: 5. CDR3 bases: TGTGCCAGCAGCATAAGGACAGGGGGCTACGAGCAGTACTTC. It is translated as CASSIRTGGYEQYF.

Here the CDR3 reads CASSLTGGPEETQYF. In nucleotides, the CDR3 is TGTGCCAGCAGCTTAACGGGAGGGCCGGAGGAGACCCAGTACTTC. This rearrangement joins TRBV7-9 to TRBJ2-5; 8 bases line up with TRBD2. V lost 2 bases to trimming and J lost 5 bases; unmatched junction nucleotides: 7. The CDR3 sequence is 15 residues long. CDR1 is SEHNR and CDR2 is FQNEAQ in the germline V gene (reference sequence). The full variable domain, with the rest looked up from reference TRBV7-9 and TRBJ2-5, is DTGVSQNPRHKITKRGQNVTFRCDPISEHNRLYWYRQTLGQGPEFLTYFQNEAQLEKSRLLSDRFSAERPKGSFSTLEIQRTEQGDSAMYLCASSLTGGPEETQYFGPGTRLLVL.

The chain uses TRBV7-2 and TRBJ1-1, with 7 bases fitting TRBD1. Germline V gene sequence: CDR1 SGHTA, CDR2 FQGNSA. V was clipped by 2 bases and J by 5 bases; unmatched bases: 5. This CDR3 contains 14 residues. CDR3 amino acids: CASSLSSGGTEAFF. Written as DNA, the CDR3 is TGTGCCAGCAGCTTATCTTCAGGGGGTACTGAAGCTTTCTTT. Looking up the rest from reference TRBV7-2 and TRBJ1-1 gives the full variable domain: GAGVSQSPSNKVTEKGKDVELRCDPISGHTALYWYRQSLGQGLEFLIYFQGNSAPDKSGLPSDRFSAERTGGSVSTLTIQRTQQEDSAVYLCASSLSSGGTEAFFGQGTRLTVV.

This chain links TRBV4-1 with TRBJ1-1; the D is unclear. The CDR3 sequence is 16 residues long. Trimming removed 3 bases at V and 2 bases at J, with 16 bases between. The V gene's germline CDR1 is MGHRA and CDR2 YSYEKL. In nucleotides, the CDR3 is TGCGCCAGCAGCCAGACACCGTCGTCCTTAAACACTGAAGCTTTCTTT. Encoded protein: CASSQTPSSLNTEAFF.

J is TRBJ2-1 and V is TRBV19, with D tentatively TRBD2 (5 bases). Looked up from germline, CDR1 is LNHDA and CDR2 is SQIVND (reference sequence). Trimming shortened V by 1 base and J by 8 bases, and 9 bases separated the two germline ends. The CDR3 length is 13 residues. The CDR3 reads CASSIVQADEQFF. The CDR3, as DNA: TGTGCCAGTAGTATAGTGCAAGCGGATGAGCAGTTCTTC.

A remark on this clone: Compared with germline, one end of the junction differs, possibly owing to a read error. The chain joins TRBV5-4 to TRBJ2-1; perhaps TRBD2 as D (5 bases). CDR1 is SGHNT and CDR2 is YYREEE in the germline V gene (reference sequence). This CDR3 comprises 13 residues. The CDR3 DNA follows: TGTGCCAGCAACTTGGGCCCGGGGAATGAGCAGTTCTTC. Translating gives CASNLGPGNEQFF.

The rearrangement joins TRBV19 to TRBJ2-5, with D perhaps matching TRBD1 (7 bases). Germline-derived CDR1 and CDR2 are LNHDA and SQIVND (reference sequence). V was pared by 5 bases and J by 5 bases, with 15 bases between. The CDR3 length is 14 residues. The CDR3 here is CASSQTRGRETQYF. The CDR3 DNA follows: TGTGCCAGTAGTCAGACCAGGGGGAGGGAGACCCAGTACTTC.

V usage is TRBV5-1 and J usage is TRBJ2-1; D perhaps matches TRBD2 (6 bases). V gave up 0 bases and J gave up 7 bases, with 11 bases separating them. Looked up from germline, CDR1 is SGHRS and CDR2 is YFSETQ. The CDR3 runs 14 residues. The CDR3 loop is CASSLGLVVNEQFF. The CDR3 bases are TGCGCCAGCAGCTTGGGACTAGTGGTGAATGAGCAGTTCTTC.

The gene calls are TRBV9 and TRBJ1-2; 10 nucleotides match TRBD1. The CDR3 length is 17 residues. Germline assignment: CDR1 SGDLS and CDR2 YYNGEE. V gave up 4 bases and J gave up 6 bases; unmatched junction bases: 15. CDR3 DNA sequence: TGTGCCAGCAGCCCAGCGGGACAGGGGCTCACCCGTGATGGCTACACCTTC. This encodes CASSPAGQGLTRDGYTF.

The chain joins TRBV7-9 to TRBJ2-1, with D possibly TRBD2 on 7 matching bases. Germline V gene data show CDR1 as SEHNR and CDR2 as FQNEAQ (reference sequence). The length of the CDR3 is 17 residues. Trimming removed 1 base from V and 6 bases from J, with 19 bases in between. The CDR3 nucleotides are TGTGCCAGCAGCTTAGTGGGGGGGGCTAGAGAAGGCAATGAGCAGTTCTTC. This codes for CASSLVGGAREGNEQFF. The whole variable domain, remainder taken from reference TRBV7-9 and TRBJ2-1, is DTGVSQNPRHKITKRGQNVTFRCDPISEHNRLYWYRQTLGQGPEFLTYFQNEAQLEKSRLLSDRFSAERPKGSFSTLEIQRTEQGDSAMYLCASSLVGGAREGNEQFFGPGTRLTVL.

This sequence joins TRBV7-2 and TRBJ2-7; tentatively, D is TRBD2 (6 bases). Germline assignment: CDR1 SGHTA and CDR2 FQGNSA. This CDR3 region has 15 residues. The V end lost 4 bases, the J end lost 5 bases, and 18 bases lay between the germline ends. CDR3 sequence (DNA): TGTGCCAGCAGCTCCCAGACTAGTGGCAAAAACGAGCAGTACTTC. Encoded protein: CASSSQTSGKNEQYF.

The chain combines TRBV28 with TRBJ1-1; a weak D match, TRBD1 (5 bases). CDR1 is MDHEN, CDR2 SYDVKM, per germline. This CDR3 has 13 amino acids. V was trimmed by 7 bases and J by 4 bases, leaving 13 bases between them. For the CDR3, the DNA is TGTGCCAGCAACCACCAGGGTGTCACTGAAGCTTTCTTT. It is translated as CASNHQGVTEAFF.

CDR3 residues: CASLKTSGRTYEQYF. CDR3 coding DNA: TGTGCCAGCTTAAAGACTAGCGGGAGAACCTACGAGCAGTACTTC. The gene calls are TRBV6-1 and TRBJ2-7; the match to TRBD2 covers 12 bases. Germline CDR1 reads MNHNS; CDR2 reads SASEGT. Trimming cost V 8 bases and J 2 bases; bases outside gene matches: 7. The CDR3 has 15 residues.

A few counts support this clone. This sequence joins TRBV27 and TRBJ2-7, with 9 bases identical to TRBD1. The CDR3 is 14 amino acids. The V and J ends lost 5 bases and 0 bases, in that order; junction bases with no gene match: 2. Germline V lookup: CDR1 MNHEY, CDR2 SMNVEV (reference sequence). The CDR3 loop reads CASSTDRGSYEQYF. In DNA, the CDR3 is TGTGCCAGCAGTACGGACAGGGGCTCCTACGAGCAGTACTTC.

This chain uses TRBV10-2 with TRBJ2-7; 8 bases agree with TRBD2. CDR3 length: 13 amino acids. J gave up 6 bases and V 8 bases, and 9 bases lay outside the gene matches. CDR1 is WSHSY and CDR2 is SAAADI in the germline V gene. The CDR3 coding sequence is TGCGCCAGCGCAGAACGCGGGAGGAGCGAGCAGTACTTC. It is translated as CASAERGRSEQYF.

The V gene is TRBV27, the J gene TRBJ2-7; D is perhaps TRBD2 (6 bases). The CDR3 is 15 amino acids. Germline V CDR1 and CDR2: MNHEY, SMNVEV (reference sequence). The germline V and J ends were trimmed by 3 bases and 5 bases, with 17 bases remaining between them. CDR3 loop: CASSLLARVRNEQYF. The CDR3 nucleotides read TGTGCCAGCAGTTTGCTAGCGAGGGTCCGGAACGAGCAGTACTTC.